This T cell receptor (beta chain) appears in the sequencing data of a study of blood T cell repertoires in COVID-19. Study at large: PBMCs, B-cell-depleted T cells, or T cells were the source of the cDNA or gDNA that made up the material.

Germline CDR1 and CDR2: WNHNN and SYGVQD (reference sequence). The V gene end was trimmed by 3 bases and the J gene end by 4 bases; junction bases not matched to a gene: 6. The CDR3 totals 15 residues. In the study's own analysis: It was from reference gene primer amplification that nucleated cell counts were estimated. Method: immunoSEQ multiplex PCR; TCRdb's copy keeps in-frame clones and lacks some. The V and J calls and clone size come from that table; D and trimming were worked out from the DNA. This table holds under 300,000 clones, around 85% found once. The chain recombines TRBV10-1 with TRBJ2-1; 7 nucleotides align to TRBD2. Material for sequencing was peripheral blood. The TCR sequence derives from a woman in her 70s with acute or convalescent COVID-19. The CDR3 DNA sequence: TGCGCCAGCAGTGATCAGGGAGGGTCATACAATGAGCAGTTCTTC. This gives the protein CASSDQGGSYNEQFF.